The clone carrying this TCR beta chain was detected many times. The data belong to a study of T cell repertoires in cytomegalovirus infection. The overall study: The public TCR beta signatures pointed to both CMV infection and matching HLA type.

TCRdb processed the reads anew with MiXCR; each CDR3 protein has one entry. The table shows fewer than 400,000 distinct CDR3 sequences, with about a sixth occurring only once. Trimming removed 5 bases at V and 3 bases at J, with 5 bases between. CDR3 length equals 11 residues. Germline assignment: CDR1 SEHNR and CDR2 FQNEAQ (reference sequence). Sequenced input: PBMCs. The origin of this receptor is a human donor in good health (CMV status not recorded). Some clones in this sample may be carry-over from other donors' samples. This chain links TRBV7-9 with TRBJ2-7; tentatively, D is TRBD2 (5 bases). The CDR3 coding sequence is TGTGCCAGCAGCCGGGACTACGAGCAGTACTTC. Translated, it gives CASSRDYEQYF.